These 26 T cell receptor beta chains came from one sample sequenced in a study of regulatory T cells in long-lasting Graves disease. Libraries of TCR beta came from iRepertoire HTBI primers plus Arm-PCR of CDR3 regions. TCRdb independently ran MiXCR on the multiplex PCR reads; one entry per CDR3 protein. The table shows hundreds of thousands of distinct CDR3 sequences, with roughly 15% occurring only once. This sample's time point: newly diagnosed GD, antithyroid drugs for less than 3 months. Preparation of the TCR library used RNA extracted from PBMCs. These data also featured in a second study, about T cells in Graves' hyperthyroidism and ophthalmopathy.

Sequenced here: peripheral blood mononuclear cells (PBMCs), sampled at new diagnosis, from a patient treated with antithyroid drugs. The receptors were gathered from a woman aged 25 to 39 with Graves disease.

This clonotype was detected many times. The genes are TRBV27 and TRBJ2-5, with D maybe TRBD1 (6 bases). The CDR3 has 14 amino acids. V was shortened by 6 bases and J by 1 base, with 12 bases between the two germline ends. From germline, CDR1 is MNHEY and CDR2 SMNVEV (reference sequence). The CDR3 DNA reads TGTGCCAGCAGCCATCGGACAGTCCAAGAGACCCAGTACTTC. The encoded protein is CASSHRTVQETQYF.

This clonotype was seen many times. The V call is TRBV20-1, the J call TRBJ2-7; 9 bases are a match to TRBD1. The CDR3 is made up of 15 amino acids. Germline V CDR1 and CDR2: DFQATT, SNEGSKA (reference sequence). With 3 bases clipped from V and 4 bases from J, the junction kept 10 bases outside the gene matches. As DNA, the CDR3 is TGCAGTGCTAGTCCGGAGACAGGGGGGACTTACGAGCAGTACTTC. This gives the protein CSASPETGGTYEQYF.

This clonotype was seen only a few times. The chain has TRBV3-1 and TRBJ2-1; 14 bases align to TRBD2. This CDR3 is built from 15 residues. The germline V gene has CDR1 LGHDT and CDR2 YNNKEL (reference sequence). After removal of 4 bases from V and 10 bases from J, the junction contained 6 bases not matched to a gene. The chain's CDR3 is CASSLTSGRASEQFF. The CDR3 DNA reads as TGTGCCAGCAGCCTGACTAGCGGGAGGGCCTCCGAGCAGTTCTTC.

The chain has TRBV4-2 and TRBJ2-3; D not certain. CDR1 and CDR2 from the germline V gene are LGHNA and YNFKEQ. This CDR3 comprises 14 residues. Trimming removed 0 bases from V and 5 bases from J, with 9 bases in between. The CDR3, as DNA: TGTGCCAGCAGCCAAGATACTCGGTTAGATACGCAGTATTTT. This codes for CASSQDTRLDTQYF.

V is TRBV24-1 and J is TRBJ1-2; TRBD1 matches 8 bases. Germline assignment: CDR1 KGHDR and CDR2 SFDVKD. V was pared by 3 bases and J by 8 bases, with 13 bases of the junction left unmatched. The CDR3 sequence is 16 residues long. Here the CDR3 DNA reads TGTGCCACCAGTGATACACGTAACCAGGGGGCACGGGGCTACACCTTC. Amino acids: CATSDTRNQGARGYTF.

This clonotype has just one count. This rearrangement joins TRBV6-2 or TRBV6-3 to TRBJ2-6; 7 nucleotides match TRBD2. After removal of 6 bases from V and 2 bases from J, the junction contained 13 bases not matched to a gene. This CDR3 contains 18 residues. CDR1 is MNHEY, CDR2 SVGEGT, per germline. CDR3: CASSQFRGGETGANVLTF. CDR3 in DNA: TGTGCCAGCAGCCAGTTTAGGGGAGGGGAGACTGGGGCCAACGTCCTGACTTTC.

In the case of this clonotype: This may be a read error, as it is one base from a much larger clone. The genes are TRBV6-1 and TRBJ2-1, with 13 bases fitting TRBD2. The CDR3 has 19 amino acids. From germline, CDR1 is MNHNS and CDR2 SASEGT. The CDR3: CASSKEGTSGIVSYNGQFF. CDR3 nucleotide sequence: TGTGCCAGCAGCAAGGAAGGGACTAGCGGGATTGTCTCCTACAATGGGCAGTTCTTC.

This clonotype has just a few counts. The rearrangement links TRBV6-5 to TRBJ2-7, with D possibly TRBD1 on 5 matching bases. Germline-derived CDR1 and CDR2 are MNHEY and SVGAGI. The CDR3 sequence is 17 residues long. Trimming took off 2 bases at V and 2 bases at J, with 19 bases between the two ends. CDR3 amino acids: CASSYRGGVATAYEQYF. For the CDR3, the DNA is TGTGCCAGCAGTTACAGGGGCGGAGTCGCTACCGCCTACGAGCAGTACTTC.

Regarding this clonotype: A junction end diverges from the germline sequence, so it may reflect a read error. The chain links TRBV7-8 to TRBJ1-1, with a possible D match to TRBD1 (6 bases). CDR3 size: 15 residues. CDR1 is SGHVS and CDR2 is FQNEAQ in the germline V gene. Here the CDR3 DNA reads TGCGCCAGCAGCCAAGAAAGGGGGATGAACACTGAAGCTTTCTTT. Protein product: CASSQERGMNTEAFF.

This clonotype occurred a few times. The rearrangement uses TRBV28 and TRBJ1-1; TRBD1 is a possible D gene (6 bases). There are 14 residues in the CDR3. The V gene's germline CDR1 is MDHEN and CDR2 SYDVKM. Trimming pared 4 bases from V and 2 bases from J, leaving 11 bases between. The CDR3 protein is CASSWTDRNTEAFF. DNA for the CDR3: TGTGCCAGCAGTTGGACAGACAGAAACACTGAAGCTTTCTTT.

The table lists this clonotype with many counts. The chain carries TRBV2 and TRBJ2-7, with 8 nucleotides matching TRBD1. Germline CDR1 is SNHLY and CDR2 is FYNNEI. CDR3 size: 13 residues. V trimming: 8 bases; J trimming: 4 bases; junction bases outside the gene matches: 7. The DNA for the CDR3 is TGTGCCAGCCTCCGGGACAGGTTTTACGAGCAGTACTTC. This gives the protein CASLRDRFYEQYF.

The chain carries TRBV3-1 and TRBJ2-2, with 7 bases that match TRBD1. V trimming: 4 bases; J trimming: 6 bases; junction bases outside the gene matches: 5. This CDR3 has 14 amino acids. Germline CDR1 is LGHDT and CDR2 is YNNKEL (reference sequence). The CDR3 spells CASSRDRRAGELFF. The CDR3 nucleotides are TGTGCCAGCAGCCGGGACAGAAGGGCCGGGGAGCTGTTTTTT.

This chain joins TRBV20-1 and TRBJ1-5; D unresolved. V was clipped by 3 bases and J by 2 bases, with 14 bases between them. The CDR3 is 15 residues long. Germline V gives CDR1 DFQATT, CDR2 SNEGSKA (reference sequence). This CDR3 reads CSASRFGEGNQPQHF. Here the CDR3 DNA reads TGCAGTGCTAGTCGTTTCGGGGAAGGCAATCAGCCCCAGCATTTT.

This clonotype was counted only a few times. The V gene is TRBV12-3 or TRBV12-4, the J gene TRBJ1-6; 9 bases map to TRBD1. Trimming took 7 bases from V and 7 from J; bases not matched to a gene: 8. The CDR3 runs 15 residues. CDR3 sequence (DNA): TGTGCCAGCACCCTAACCGGGACAGGGAATTCACCCCTCCACTTT. Translating gives CASTLTGTGNSPLHF.

This clonotype was seen repeatedly, ten times or more. The rearrangement uses TRBV30 and TRBJ1-1; 7 positions agree with TRBD1. Trimming at V came to 5 bases and at J to 0 bases, leaving 3 bases not matched to a gene. Germline V lookup: CDR1 GTSNPN, CDR2 SVGIG (reference sequence). The length of the CDR3 is 13 residues. The CDR3 is CAWDRALNTEAFF. For the CDR3, the DNA is TGTGCCTGGGACAGGGCGTTGAACACTGAAGCTTTCTTT.

This clonotype was counted ten times or more. The rearrangement uses TRBV7-9 and TRBJ2-7; D might be TRBD1 (5 bases). Germline V gene sequence: CDR1 SEHNR, CDR2 FQNEAQ (reference sequence). The V end was cut by 8 bases, the J end by 8 bases, with 22 bases between. This CDR3 is built from 14 residues. The CDR3 DNA reads TGTGCCAGCGGTCTGAGTGGGCATAGGGGCCAGCAGTACTTC. Translated: CASGLSGHRGQQYF.

This clonotype was recorded many times. The genes are TRBV7-2 and TRBJ2-2; D may match TRBD1 or TRBD2 (5 bases each). Trimming took off 5 bases at V and 4 bases at J, with 11 bases between the two ends. The germline V gene has CDR1 SGHTA and CDR2 FQGNSA. The CDR3 loop spans 14 amino acids. The CDR3 spells CASSPLGGTGELFF. CDR3 bases: TGTGCCAGCAGCCCACTTGGGGGCACCGGGGAGCTGTTTTTT.

This clonotype occurred many times. The rearrangement links TRBV27 to TRBJ1-1, with a tentative D call TRBD1 (6 bases). This CDR3 spans 15 amino acids. In germline, CDR1 is MNHEY, CDR2 SMNVEV (reference sequence). The V end lost 6 bases, the J end lost 3 bases, and 17 bases lay between the germline ends. As DNA, the CDR3 is TGTGCCAGCAGGCGTCCAACAGGGAGGGACACTGAAGCTTTCTTT. Translating it yields CASRRPTGRDTEAFF.

This clonotype has a handful of counts. The CDR3 sequence: CASSQGPEQFF. CDR3 DNA: TGTGCCAGCAGCCAAGGACCTGAGCAGTTCTTC. This chain joins TRBV3-1 and TRBJ2-1; no firm D call. The V gene's germline CDR1 is LGHDT and CDR2 YNNKEL (reference sequence). CDR3 length: 11 amino acids. The V gene lost 1 base and the J gene lost 9 bases, with 4 bases spanning the gap.

This clonotype was detected a few times. This chain joins TRBV3-1 and TRBJ1-6; D gene unclear. The CDR3 consists of 14 residues. V was shortened by 5 bases and J by 10 bases, with 15 bases between the two germline ends. The V gene's germline CDR1 is LGHDT and CDR2 YNNKEL (reference sequence). The CDR3 nucleotides are TGTGCCAGCAGCGCTACAGCGGGCGGGTCACCCCTCCACTTT. Its protein is CASSATAGGSPLHF.

The table lists this clonotype with many counts. This chain connects TRBV6-5 to TRBJ2-7; D remains unclear. Germline assignment: CDR1 MNHEY and CDR2 SVGAGI. The V gene lost 0 bases and the J gene lost 4 bases, with 25 bases spanning the gap. CDR3 length equals 19 residues. CDR3 DNA: TGTGCCAGCAGTTACTCCCCGTCTTCTGACGATGGGATAATTTACGAGCAGTACTTC. Translated: CASSYSPSSDDGIIYEQYF.

The chain recombines TRBV20-1 with TRBJ1-3; D uncertain. The V gene's germline CDR1 is DFQATT and CDR2 SNEGSKA (reference sequence). Trimming removed 5 bases from V and 1 base from J, with 6 bases in between. CDR3 length: 12 amino acids. The CDR3 loop reads CSAGRSGNTIYF. The DNA for the CDR3 is TGCAGTGCTGGGAGATCTGGAAACACCATATATTTT.

This clonotype was counted at least ten times. The chain uses TRBV24-1 and TRBJ2-1; D ambiguous. The CDR3 consists of 14 residues. Germline CDR1 and CDR2: KGHDR and SFDVKD. Trimming removed 6 bases from V and 4 bases from J, with 12 bases in between. The CDR3: CATSPGRNYNEQFF. The DNA of the CDR3 is TGTGCCACCAGTCCAGGCAGAAATTACAATGAGCAGTTCTTC.

The V call is TRBV6-5, the J call TRBJ2-5; D uncertain. The germline V gene encodes CDR1 MNHEY and CDR2 SVGAGI. The CDR3 is made up of 12 amino acids. Trimming removed 4 bases at V and 0 bases at J, with 3 bases between. The CDR3 nucleotides read TGTGCCAGCAGTTGGAACCAAGAGACCCAGTACTTC. Amino acid sequence: CASSWNQETQYF.

With regard to this clonotype: The conserved phenylalanine or tryptophan normally closing the CDR3 is absent here, so this likely arose from a read error. The chain uses TRBV10-3 and TRBJ1-4; D gene unclear. Trimming took 4 bases from V and 5 from J, leaving 8 bases between them. Germline loops: CDR1 ENHRY, CDR2 SYGVKD. The CDR3 totals 13 residues. For the CDR3, the DNA is TGTGCCATCAGTGGAGGGTTCAATGAAAAACTGTTTCTT. Protein sequence: CAISGGFNEKLFL.

The chain links TRBV14 to TRBJ2-1; TRBD2 matches 8 bases. The junction had 8 bases not matched to a gene; V was cut back by 1 base and J by 3 bases. The germline CDR1 and CDR2 sequences are SGHDN and FVKESK. The CDR3 length is 17 residues. The CDR3 spells CASSQVGGLAVYNEQFF. The CDR3 DNA is TGTGCCAGCAGCCAAGTCGGCGGACTAGCCGTCTACAATGAGCAGTTCTTC.